These 23 T cell receptor beta chains share one sample of origin, sequenced in a study of cytomegalovirus exposure and HLA in healthy donors. Measured with immunoSEQ multiplex PCR; TCRdb has only the in-frame clones, and not every one. This table holds some 270,000 clones, around 85% found once. Sample: PBMCs. The source of these receptors is a young woman in good health and CMV-seronegative.

This chain uses TRBV7-2 with TRBJ1-2; the D is unclear. CDR3 length: 14 residues. Germline values: CDR1 SGHTA, CDR2 FQGNSA. Deletions cut 5 bases from V and 3 bases from J, with 13 bases between. CDR3 bases: TGTGCCAGCAGCCCGGCCGGGTTCGACTATGGCTACACCTTC. Translating gives CASSPAGFDYGYTF.

This CDR3 reads CASSDRRQGARYEQYF. The CDR3 DNA reads TGTGCCAGCAGTGACCGTCGACAGGGGGCGCGCTACGAGCAGTACTTC. V usage is TRBV25-1 and J usage is TRBJ2-7, with 10 bases lining up with TRBD1. Germline CDR1 is MGHDK and CDR2 is SYGVNS. This CDR3 region has 16 residues. V dropped 3 bases and J dropped 3; count of bases not matched to a gene: 8.

V gene TRBV5-4 combines with J gene TRBJ2-7; TRBD1 agrees at 7 bases. V shed 3 bases and J 4 bases; nucleotides not matched to a gene: 13. This CDR3 comprises 16 residues. The germline V gene has CDR1 SGHNT and CDR2 YYREEE (reference sequence). Here the CDR3 DNA reads TGTGCCAGCAGCTCCGCGCCGGGACAGTCCCCTTACGAGCAGTACTTC. Protein product: CASSSAPGQSPYEQYF.

The gene calls are TRBV4-1 and TRBJ1-2; 10 bases agree with TRBD1. The trim removed 4 bases at V and 7 bases at J, leaving 9 bases unmatched. Looked up from germline, CDR1 is MGHRA and CDR2 is YSYEKL. There are 15 residues in the CDR3. CDR3 sequence: CASSPGQGPGGGYTF. The CDR3 coding sequence is TGCGCCAGCAGCCCGGGACAGGGGCCGGGTGGTGGCTACACCTTC.

This chain uses TRBV27 with TRBJ2-5; the match to TRBD1 covers 9 bases. The CDR3 runs to 16 residues. The germline V gene encodes CDR1 MNHEY and CDR2 SMNVEV (reference sequence). The trim removed 6 bases at V and 5 bases at J, leaving 13 bases unmatched. The CDR3 spells CASRQEYGTGTETQYF. The CDR3 bases are TGTGCCAGCAGGCAGGAATACGGGACAGGGACGGAGACCCAGTACTTC.

The chain employs TRBV7-2 and TRBJ2-3; 9 nucleotides agree with TRBD2. Looked up from germline, CDR1 is SGHTA and CDR2 is FQGNSA. The length of the CDR3 is 15 residues. J was trimmed by 4 bases and V by 1 base; bases with no gene match: 3. The CDR3 reads CASSLGGTSSDTQYF. CDR3 DNA sequence: TGTGCCAGCAGCTTAGGGGGGACTAGCTCAGATACGCAGTATTTT.

The chain links TRBV28 to TRBJ2-3, with D maybe TRBD2 (6 bases). The CDR3 is 15 residues long. The V gene lost 5 bases and the J gene lost 6 bases, with 18 bases spanning the gap. Germline CDR1 reads MDHEN; CDR2 reads SYDVKM. CDR3 loop: CASSPYVGSSDTQYF. The DNA of the CDR3 is TGTGCCAGCAGTCCCTACGTCGGGAGTTCTGATACGCAGTATTTT.

CDR3 protein: CASSQDGHGSINSPLHF. In DNA form, the CDR3 reads TGCGCCAGCAGCCAAGATGGACATGGCAGTATCAATTCACCCCTCCACTTT. The rearrangement links TRBV4-3 to TRBJ1-6; a weak D match, TRBD1 (5 bases). CDR1 and CDR2 (germline): LGHNA, YSLEER. Trimming removed 0 bases at V and 7 bases at J, with 16 bases between. The CDR3 consists of 17 residues.

This chain links TRBV2 with TRBJ2-7; tentative D call: TRBD1 (5 bases). CDR3 length: 13 amino acids. Deletions cut 7 bases from V and 5 bases from J, with 15 bases between. Germline CDR1 and CDR2: SNHLY and FYNNEI. The CDR3 loop reads CASNTQGEDEQYF. The DNA for the CDR3 is TGTGCCAGCAATACCCAGGGCGAAGACGAGCAGTACTTC.

The chain recombines TRBV2 with TRBJ2-5; 9 nucleotides agree with TRBD2. Trimming took 4 bases from V and 5 from J; bases not matched to a gene: 8. CDR3 length equals 15 residues. CDR1 and CDR2 (germline): SNHLY, FYNNEI. CDR3 sequence (DNA): TGTGCCAGCAGTGGAGAAGCGGGGGGATGGGAGACCCAGTACTTC. Translated: CASSGEAGGWETQYF.

This chain uses TRBV7-9 with TRBJ1-1, with TRBD1 identical over 9 bases. With 6 bases clipped from V and 1 base from J, the junction kept 6 bases outside the gene matches. CDR3 length equals 15 residues. Germline CDR1 and CDR2: SEHNR and FQNEAQ (reference sequence). The CDR3 bases are TGTGCCAGCAGTCTCGGACAGGGGCCGAACACTGAAGCTTTCTTT. Translation gives CASSLGQGPNTEAFF.

This clone was counted a single time. The J gene is TRBJ2-7, the V gene TRBV27; 10 positions agree with TRBD2. The J segment lost 4 bases and the V segment lost 6 bases, leaving 9 bases of the junction unmatched. Germline CDR1 MNHEY, CDR2 SMNVEV (reference sequence). The CDR3 extends over 15 amino acids. The DNA for the CDR3 is TGTGCCAGCAGATCGAACAGCGGGGGGGCGTACGAGCAGTACTTC. Translating it yields CASRSNSGGAYEQYF.

The chain carries TRBV6-1 and TRBJ1-4; D is possibly TRBD1 (6 bases). Germline V gives CDR1 MNHNS, CDR2 SASEGT. The CDR3 is made up of 13 amino acids. The V end lost 4 bases, the J end lost 7 bases, and 10 bases lay between the germline ends. CDR3 nucleotide sequence: TGTGCCAGCAGTGTAGTGGGGGCTGAAAAACTGTTTTTT. Protein: CASSVVGAEKLFF.

V and J are TRBV29-1 and TRBJ1-2, with a tentative D call TRBD1 (5 bases). Per the germline V gene, CDR1 is SQVTM and CDR2 is ANQGSEA. The CDR3 consists of 13 residues. Trimming removed 6 bases at V and 1 base at J, with 12 bases between. CDR3: CSVGGLNNYGYTF. CDR3 nucleotide sequence: TGCAGCGTGGGGGGACTAAATAACTATGGCTACACCTTC.

This sequence joins TRBV21-1 and TRBJ2-1; the table's D call of TRBD2 was not tested on the DNA. TRBV21-1 has pseudogene status. The CDR3 runs 18 residues. The CDR3 bases are TGTGCCAGCAGCAAAGATTCCAGCGGGAGGGTCCCTTGTCCTGAGCAGTTCTTC. It codes for CASSKDSSGRVPCPEQFF.

The rearrangement uses TRBV27 and TRBJ1-2; 9 bases line up with TRBD1. From germline, CDR1 is MNHEY and CDR2 SMNVEV (reference sequence). J lost 6 bases, V lost 2 bases, and 7 bases had no gene match. CDR3 length equals 15 residues. The CDR3 sequence: CASSLLDRGGHGYTF. The CDR3 coding sequence is TGTGCCAGCAGTTTACTGGACAGGGGCGGGCATGGCTACACCTTC.

The V call is TRBV6-5, the J call TRBJ1-6, with D perhaps matching TRBD1 (6 bases). Deletions cut 7 bases from V and 10 bases from J, with 17 bases between. The CDR3 length is 14 residues. Germline lookup yields CDR1 MNHEY and CDR2 SVGAGI. This CDR3 reads CASTEGGAVSPLHF. The CDR3 bases are TGTGCCAGCACCGAAGGGGGGGCGGTCTCACCCCTCCACTTT.

V usage is TRBV5-4 and J usage is TRBJ2-7; a weak D match, TRBD2 (6 bases). V was pared by 4 bases and J by 7 bases, with 18 bases between. The CDR3 has 14 residues. CDR1 and CDR2 (germline): SGHNT, YYREEE (reference sequence). Here the CDR3 reads CASSRLGLVGEQYF. CDR3 nucleotide sequence: TGTGCCAGCAGCCGACTAGGGTTGGTGGGGGAGCAGTACTTC.

The sample holds a few counts of this clone. CDR3 nucleotide sequence: TGTGCCAGTAGTAAGCAAGGGGGTGTAGACACTGAAGCTTTCTTT. Translation: CASSKQGGVDTEAFF. The rearrangement joins TRBV19 to TRBJ1-1; perhaps TRBD1 as D (6 bases). V was cut by 4 bases and J by 3 bases, with 15 bases left in between. The germline V gene has CDR1 LNHDA and CDR2 SQIVND (reference sequence). This CDR3 is built from 15 residues.

The gene calls are TRBV5-1 and TRBJ1-3, with 9 positions matching TRBD1. Germline trimming cut 4 bases from V and 6 bases from J; bases unmatched to any gene: 8. The CDR3 is made up of 15 amino acids. From germline, CDR1 is SGHRS and CDR2 YFSETQ. The CDR3 region is CASSQKTGGVNTIYF. The CDR3 region has the DNA TGCGCCAGCAGCCAAAAGACAGGGGGTGTAAACACCATATATTTT.

The gene calls are TRBV6-5 and TRBJ2-7; a weak D match, TRBD1 (5 bases). The CDR3 contains 14 residues. Germline V gene sequence: CDR1 MNHEY, CDR2 SVGAGI. Trimming removed 6 bases at V and 5 bases at J, with 17 bases between. For the CDR3, the DNA is TGTGCCAGCAGCCAAGTCCAGGGTAGCAACGAGCAGTACTTC. This translates into CASSQVQGSNEQYF.

The chain is built from TRBV2 and TRBJ1-1; possibly TRBD1 for D (5 bases). V was pared by 6 bases and J by 1 base, with 6 bases between. Germline-derived CDR1 and CDR2 are SNHLY and FYNNEI. CDR3 length equals 12 residues. For the CDR3, the DNA is TGTGCCAGCAGAGGACAGAACACTGAAGCTTTCTTT. This translates into CASRGQNTEAFF.

J is TRBJ1-2 and V is TRBV7-6; D gene unclear. Germline assignment: CDR1 SGHVS and CDR2 FNYEAQ. This CDR3 contains 13 residues. V lost 1 base, J lost 8 bases, and 11 bases lay in between. CDR3 sequence: CASSLVGAEGYTF. CDR3 sequence (DNA): TGTGCCAGCAGCTTAGTCGGCGCGGAGGGCTACACCTTC.